This passage covers 7 T cell receptor beta chains from one sample sequenced in a study of CD8+ T cells in alopecia areata. Extraction and reverse transcription of RNA yielded cDNA as the sequencing template. TCRdb keeps only in-frame clones here, not all; method: immunoSEQ multiplex PCR. The sample carries about 200,000 clones, roughly three fifths recorded once. Material: CD8+ T cells sorted from blood. These receptors came from a human donor in good health.

This clone was found many times. The identical CDR3 is also encoded by other nucleotide sequences in the sample. The CDR3 nucleotides read TGTGCCAGCAGTGACGGGGTCACAGATACGCAGTATTTT. Protein sequence: CASSDGVTDTQYF. This chain connects TRBV6-4 to TRBJ2-3, with D uncertain. Germline CDR1 reads MRHNA; CDR2 reads SNTAGT. With 2 bases removed from V and 2 bases from J, the gap between germline ends came to 5 bases. The CDR3 is 13 residues long.

J is TRBJ2-1 and V is TRBV29-1, with unresolved D. The CDR3 runs to 13 residues. Germline V gene lookup returns CDR1 SQVTM and CDR2 ANQGSEA. Trimming shortened V by 5 bases and J by 0 bases, and 8 bases separated the two germline ends. The CDR3 is CSVHHTSYNEQFF. The CDR3 DNA reads as TGCAGCGTTCACCACACCTCCTACAATGAGCAGTTCTTC.

This clone is a singleton in its sample. The chain couples TRBV15 to TRBJ2-2; D is uncertain. The V end was cut by 5 bases, the J end by 2 bases, with 9 bases between. The germline gives CDR1 LNHNV, CDR2 YYDKDF (reference sequence). The CDR3 is 14 residues long. For the CDR3, the DNA is TGTGCCACCAGCCAAGACTTAAACACCGGGGAGCTGTTTTTT. It encodes CATSQDLNTGELFF.

This chain joins TRBV30 and TRBJ1-1; D is uncertain. V was trimmed by 7 bases and J by 6 bases, leaving 12 bases between them. Germline loops: CDR1 GTSNPN, CDR2 SVGIG (reference sequence). This CDR3 has 11 residues. The CDR3 sequence is CASLAGSEAFF. The CDR3 nucleotides are TGTGCCTCTTTGGCGGGTTCTGAAGCTTTCTTT.

This clone was found a few times. The V and J genes are TRBV29-1 and TRBJ1-2; 7 bases map to TRBD1. The V segment lost 7 bases and the J segment 4 bases; nucleotides outside the gene matches: 3. The CDR3 loop spans 11 amino acids. CDR1 and CDR2 (germline): SQVTM, ANQGSEA. The DNA of the CDR3 is TGCAGCGACCGACAGGGCTATGGCTACACCTTC. Encoded protein: CSDRQGYGYTF.

This chain links TRBV6-6 with TRBJ2-5; 9 bases line up with TRBD1. The CDR3 sequence is 15 residues long. After removal of 5 bases from V and 5 bases from J, the junction contained 9 bases not matched to a gene. Germline CDR1 and CDR2: MNHNY and SVGAGI (reference sequence). CDR3: CASSISGTGFETQYF. CDR3 DNA sequence: TGTGCCAGCAGTATATCCGGGACAGGGTTTGAGACCCAGTACTTC.

This clone was seen only a few times. The rearrangement uses TRBV20-1 and TRBJ2-1; no definite D call. The germline V and J ends were trimmed by 4 bases and 7 bases, with 8 bases remaining between them. The CDR3 spans 11 residues. Germline V CDR1 and CDR2: DFQATT, SNEGSKA (reference sequence). The CDR3 here is CSATAGNEQFF. CDR3 sequence (DNA): TGCAGTGCTACGGCCGGGAATGAGCAGTTCTTC.